One and the same sample provided the 21 T cell receptor beta chains below, sequenced in a study of technical replicates of blood from a few donors. Assay used: immunoSEQ multiplex PCR; TCRdb lists only in-frame clones, some missing. Here the sample spans about 70,000 clones, approximately 94% being singletons. Sequencing used T cells isolated from PBMCs. The source is a human donor in good health.

The chain couples TRBV4-1 to TRBJ2-4; 9 bases align to TRBD2. Germline values: CDR1 MGHRA, CDR2 YSYEKL. This CDR3 contains 15 residues. With 0 bases clipped from V and 12 bases from J, the junction kept 9 bases outside the gene matches. Here the CDR3 DNA reads TGCGCCAGCAGCCAAGAAGCGGGAGGCCCCAAGGGTCAGTACTTC. This gives the protein CASSQEAGGPKGQYF.

This clone showed up just once. This chain uses TRBV27 with TRBJ1-2, with D possibly TRBD1 on 5 matching bases. CDR3 size: 14 residues. Trimming left V 0 bases short and J 2 bases short, with 7 bases between. The germline CDR1 and CDR2 sequences are MNHEY and SMNVEV (reference sequence). CDR3 protein: CASSLSPGNYGYTF. CDR3 nucleotides: TGTGCCAGCAGTTTATCGCCAGGGAACTATGGCTACACCTTC.

This chain uses TRBV9 with TRBJ2-6; D call uncertain. The V end was cut by 8 bases, the J end by 1 base, with 13 bases between. Per germline, CDR1 SGDLS and CDR2 YYNGEE. The CDR3 runs to 15 residues. This CDR3 is CASNRDSSGANVLTF. The CDR3 nucleotides read TGTGCCAGTAACAGAGATTCTTCTGGGGCCAACGTCCTGACTTTC.

This chain uses TRBV19 with TRBJ2-1; D remains ambiguous. The germline gives CDR1 LNHDA, CDR2 SQIVND (reference sequence). Trimming shortened V by 4 bases and J by 0 bases, and 4 bases separated the two germline ends. The CDR3 contains 13 residues. In DNA form, the CDR3 reads TGTGCCAGTAGTACGAGCTCCTACAATGAGCAGTTCTTC. As protein: CASSTSSYNEQFF.

The CDR3 DNA is TGCGCCAGCACCAAGGACAGGACAGTCGAGACCCAGTACTTC. Protein product: CASTKDRTVETQYF. J is TRBJ2-5 and V is TRBV5-1, with 7 bases aligning to TRBD1. J was trimmed by 5 bases and V by 6 bases; bases with no gene match: 10. CDR3 length: 14 amino acids. Germline V gives CDR1 SGHRS, CDR2 YFSETQ. Combining the CDR3 with reference TRBV5-1 and TRBJ2-5 gives the whole variable domain KAGVTQTPRYLIKTRGQQVTLSCSPISGHRSVSWYQQTPGQGLQFLFEYFSETQRNKGNFPGRFSGRQFSNSRSEMNVSTLELGDSALYLCASTKDRTVETQYFGPGTRLLVL.

This sequence joins TRBV12-5 and TRBJ2-7, with 7 positions matching TRBD2. Trimming removed 0 bases from V and 2 bases from J; junction bases left unmatched: 10. CDR1 is LGHNT and CDR2 is FRNRAP in the germline V gene. The CDR3 consists of 17 residues. CDR3 sequence (DNA): TGTGCTAGTGGTTTGGTAAGCGGCGGGAGTTTGACCTACGAGCAGTACTTC. Its translation: CASGLVSGGSLTYEQYF.

The rearrangement links TRBV30 to TRBJ2-1; 7 nucleotides agree with TRBD2. The trim removed 2 bases at V and 4 bases at J, leaving 5 bases unmatched. The CDR3 sequence is 14 residues long. Germline CDR1 is GTSNPN and CDR2 is SVGIG (reference sequence). The CDR3 DNA sequence: TGTGCCTGGAGTTTCATTAGCGGGTACAATGAGCAGTTCTTC. Amino acid sequence: CAWSFISGYNEQFF.

The chain carries TRBV28 and TRBJ2-7, with 7 bases fitting TRBD2. V lost 4 bases and J lost 2; bases outside the gene matches: 11. The CDR3 consists of 16 residues. The germline V gene encodes CDR1 MDHEN and CDR2 SYDVKM. The CDR3 DNA sequence: TGTGCCAGCAGTTCATCGGCCGGACTAGGGACCTACGAGCAGTACTTC. The encoded protein is CASSSSAGLGTYEQYF. Together with reference TRBV28 and TRBJ2-7, the CDR3 gives the full variable domain: DVKVTQSSRYLVKRTGEKVFLECVQDMDHENMFWYRQDPGLGLRLIYFSYDVKMKEKGDIPEGYSVSREKKERFSLILESASTNQTSMYLCASSSSAGLGTYEQYFGPGTRLTVT.

The chain employs TRBV9 and TRBJ1-4; possible D gene TRBD1, 5 bases. The V end lost 3 bases, the J end lost 4 bases, and 19 bases lay between the germline ends. This CDR3 has 17 amino acids. CDR1 is SGDLS, CDR2 YYNGEE, per germline. This CDR3 is CASSDSAGTAFNEKLFF. As DNA, the CDR3 is TGTGCCAGCAGCGATTCCGCCGGGACTGCTTTTAATGAAAAACTGTTTTTT.

A single count supports this clone. This sequence joins TRBV13 and TRBJ1-1; TRBD1 matches 10 bases. The length of the CDR3 is 13 residues. The V and J ends lost 5 bases and 11 bases, in that order; junction bases with no gene match: 8. Germline lookup yields CDR1 PRHDT and CDR2 FYEKMQ (reference sequence). Here the CDR3 reads CASSTDRGLKAFF. CDR3 DNA: TGTGCCAGCAGCACAGACAGGGGGCTTAAGGCTTTCTTT.

The chain is built from TRBV9 and TRBJ2-7; 8 bases are shared with TRBD1. The CDR3 has 16 residues. Germline V gives CDR1 SGDLS, CDR2 YYNGEE. V shed 0 bases and J 3 bases; nucleotides not matched to a gene: 8. This chain's CDR3 is CASSVGSTGADYEQYF. CDR3 coding DNA: TGTGCCAGCAGCGTAGGATCGACAGGGGCCGACTACGAGCAGTACTTC.

This chain links TRBV15 with TRBJ2-3; D is possibly TRBD2 (5 bases). The germline gives CDR1 LNHNV, CDR2 YYDKDF (reference sequence). The CDR3 covers 15 residues. With 5 bases removed from V and 0 bases from J, the gap between germline ends came to 12 bases. CDR3 amino acids: CATSAHGVSTDTQYF. The CDR3 coding sequence is TGTGCCACCAGCGCGCACGGGGTCAGCACAGATACGCAGTATTTT. The whole variable domain, filled in from reference TRBV15 and TRBJ2-3, reads DAMVIQNPRYQVTQFGKPVTLSCSQTLNHNVMYWYQQKSSQAPKLLFHYYDKDFNNEADTPDNFQSRRPNTSFCFLDIRSPGLGDTAMYLCATSAHGVSTDTQYFGPGTRLTVL.

The chain couples TRBV28 to TRBJ2-3, with a possible D match to TRBD2 (5 bases). The CDR3 has 15 amino acids. Germline CDR1 reads MDHEN; CDR2 reads SYDVKM. V dropped 4 bases and J dropped 0 bases, with 11 bases sitting between them. The CDR3 loop is CASSSSRTSTDTQYF. Here the CDR3 DNA reads TGTGCCAGCAGTTCCAGTAGGACTAGCACAGATACGCAGTATTTT.

V usage is TRBV6-5 and J usage is TRBJ1-1; 8 nucleotides line up with TRBD1. Losses at the gene ends were 7 bases for V and 4 bases for J; bases not matched to a gene: 11. CDR3 length equals 15 residues. CDR1 and CDR2 (germline): MNHEY, SVGAGI. CDR3 protein: CASIRPTGVSTEAFF. The CDR3 DNA is TGTGCCAGCATCAGACCGACAGGGGTGAGCACTGAAGCTTTCTTT.

This chain links TRBV5-1 with TRBJ2-5; 12 bases fit TRBD2. The CDR3 extends over 17 amino acids. From germline, CDR1 is SGHRS and CDR2 YFSETQ. The V segment lost 3 bases and the J segment 2 bases; nucleotides outside the gene matches: 8. The CDR3 loop is CASSYLGLAGGQETQYF. CDR3 DNA sequence: TGCGCCAGCAGCTACTTGGGGCTAGCGGGAGGGCAAGAGACCCAGTACTTC. Full variable domain (remainder filled in from reference TRBV5-1 and TRBJ2-5): KAGVTQTPRYLIKTRGQQVTLSCSPISGHRSVSWYQQTPGQGLQFLFEYFSETQRNKGNFPGRFSGRQFSNSRSEMNVSTLELGDSALYLCASSYLGLAGGQETQYFGPGTRLLVL.

The chain is built from TRBV7-9 and TRBJ2-1, with TRBD2 matching 8 bases. The CDR3 runs to 15 residues. V trimming: 5 bases; J trimming: 8 bases; junction bases outside the gene matches: 11. The V gene's germline CDR1 is SEHNR and CDR2 FQNEAQ (reference sequence). In DNA, the CDR3 is TGTGCCAGCAGCCCGGGTGGGGGACTAGTAGATGAGCAGTTCTTC. This translates into CASSPGGGLVDEQFF.

The rearrangement joins TRBV30 to TRBJ1-1; D remains unclear. V was shortened by 3 bases and J by 0 bases, with 14 bases between the two germline ends. The CDR3 totals 15 residues. Germline lookup yields CDR1 GTSNPN and CDR2 SVGIG (reference sequence). The CDR3 here is CAWSFGQQMNTEAFF. CDR3 coding DNA: TGTGCCTGGAGCTTTGGGCAGCAAATGAACACTGAAGCTTTCTTT.

The chain couples TRBV19 to TRBJ1-1; D gene ambiguous. The germline gives CDR1 LNHDA, CDR2 SQIVND (reference sequence). The CDR3 contains 12 residues. Trimming left V 7 bases short and J 4 bases short, with 10 bases between. CDR3 region: CASNHYGTEAFF. The CDR3, as DNA: TGTGCCAGTAACCACTACGGCACTGAAGCTTTCTTT. Full variable domain (outside the CDR3, taken from reference TRBV19 and TRBJ1-1): DGGITQSPKYLFRKEGQNVTLSCEQNLNHDAMYWYRQDPGQGLRLIYYSQIVNDFQKGDIAEGYSVSREKKESFPLTVTSAQKNPTAFYLCASNHYGTEAFFGQGTRLTVV.

The chain combines TRBV30 with TRBJ2-3; 10 nucleotides line up with TRBD2. Germline V CDR1 and CDR2: GTSNPN, SVGIG (reference sequence). With 4 bases clipped from V and 7 bases from J, the junction kept 5 bases outside the gene matches. This CDR3 is 13 amino acids long. The CDR3 loop reads CAWTSGSQNTQYF. CDR3 bases: TGTGCCTGGACTAGCGGGAGTCAAAATACGCAGTATTTT.

This chain joins TRBV27 and TRBJ2-1; D might be TRBD1 (6 bases). The germline V gene has CDR1 MNHEY and CDR2 SMNVEV (reference sequence). CDR3 length: 14 amino acids. Trimming shortened V by 6 bases and J by 5 bases, and 14 bases separated the two germline ends. This CDR3 is CASRIRDTNNEQFF. In DNA, the CDR3 is TGTGCCAGCAGGATCCGGGACACCAACAATGAGCAGTTCTTC.

The rearrangement links TRBV4-2 to TRBJ2-1; possibly TRBD2 for D (6 bases). The CDR3 is 14 amino acids. The V gene's germline CDR1 is LGHNA and CDR2 YNFKEQ. V was trimmed by 1 base and J by 5 bases, leaving 9 bases between them. CDR3 sequence (DNA): TGTGCCAGCAGCCAAGCCGGGACTGACAATGAGCAGTTCTTC. Translation gives CASSQAGTDNEQFF.